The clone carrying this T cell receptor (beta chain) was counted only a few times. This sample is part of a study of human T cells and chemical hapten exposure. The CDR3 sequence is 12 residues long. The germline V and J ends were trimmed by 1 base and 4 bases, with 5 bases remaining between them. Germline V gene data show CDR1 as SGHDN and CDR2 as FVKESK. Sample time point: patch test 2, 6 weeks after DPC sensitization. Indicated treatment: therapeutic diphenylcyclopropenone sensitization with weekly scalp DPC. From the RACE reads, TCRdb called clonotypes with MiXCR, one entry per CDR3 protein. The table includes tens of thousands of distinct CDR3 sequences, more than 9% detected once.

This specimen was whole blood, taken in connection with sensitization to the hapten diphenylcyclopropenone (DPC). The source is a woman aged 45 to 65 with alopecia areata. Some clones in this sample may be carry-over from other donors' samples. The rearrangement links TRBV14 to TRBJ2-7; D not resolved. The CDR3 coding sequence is TGTGCCAGCAGCCAAGTGGGATACGAGCAGTACTTC. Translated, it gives CASSQVGYEQYF.